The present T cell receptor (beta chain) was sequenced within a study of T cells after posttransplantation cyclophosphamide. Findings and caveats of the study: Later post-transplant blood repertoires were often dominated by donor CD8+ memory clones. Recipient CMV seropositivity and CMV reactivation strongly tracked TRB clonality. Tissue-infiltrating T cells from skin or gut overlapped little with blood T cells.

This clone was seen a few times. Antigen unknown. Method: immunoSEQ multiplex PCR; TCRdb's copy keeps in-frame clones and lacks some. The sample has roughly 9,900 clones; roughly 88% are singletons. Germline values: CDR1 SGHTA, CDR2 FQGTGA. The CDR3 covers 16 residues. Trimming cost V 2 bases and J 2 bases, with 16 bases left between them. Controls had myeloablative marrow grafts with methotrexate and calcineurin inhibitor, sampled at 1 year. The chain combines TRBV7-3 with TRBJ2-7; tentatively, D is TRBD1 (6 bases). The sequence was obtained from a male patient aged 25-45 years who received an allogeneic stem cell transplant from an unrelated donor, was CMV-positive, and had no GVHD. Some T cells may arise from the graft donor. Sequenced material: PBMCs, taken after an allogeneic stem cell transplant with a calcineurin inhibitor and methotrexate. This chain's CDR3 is CASSLEFSGAPYEQYF. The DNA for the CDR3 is TGTGCCAGCAGCTTAGAATTTTCAGGGGCTCCCTACGAGCAGTACTTC.